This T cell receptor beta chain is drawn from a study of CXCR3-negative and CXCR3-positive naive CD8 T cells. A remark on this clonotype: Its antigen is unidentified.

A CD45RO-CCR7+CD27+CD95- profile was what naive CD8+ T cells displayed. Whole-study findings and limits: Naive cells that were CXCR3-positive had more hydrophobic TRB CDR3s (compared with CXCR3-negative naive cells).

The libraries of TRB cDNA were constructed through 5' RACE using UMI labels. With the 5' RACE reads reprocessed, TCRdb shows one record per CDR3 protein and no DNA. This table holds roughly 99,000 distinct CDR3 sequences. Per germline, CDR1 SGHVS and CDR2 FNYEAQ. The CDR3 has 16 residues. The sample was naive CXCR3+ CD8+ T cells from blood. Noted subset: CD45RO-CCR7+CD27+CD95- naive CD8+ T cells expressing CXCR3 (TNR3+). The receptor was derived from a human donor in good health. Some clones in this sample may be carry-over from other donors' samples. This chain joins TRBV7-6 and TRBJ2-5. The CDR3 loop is CASSLLTLEGKETQYF.